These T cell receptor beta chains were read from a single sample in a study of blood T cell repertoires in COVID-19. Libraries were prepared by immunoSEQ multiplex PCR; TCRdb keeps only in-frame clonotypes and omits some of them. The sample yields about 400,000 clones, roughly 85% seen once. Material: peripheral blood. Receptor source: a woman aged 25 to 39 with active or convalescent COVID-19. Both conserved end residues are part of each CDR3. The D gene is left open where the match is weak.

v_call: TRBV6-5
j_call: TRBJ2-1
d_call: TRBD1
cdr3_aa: CASTRGRSSYNEQFF
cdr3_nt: TGTGCCAGCACCAGGGGGCGGAGCTCCTACAATGAGCAGTTCTTC

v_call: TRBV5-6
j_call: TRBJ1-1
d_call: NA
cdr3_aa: CASSLVSVNTEAFF
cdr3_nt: TGTGCCAGCAGCTTGGTATCAGTGAACACTGAAGCTTTCTTT

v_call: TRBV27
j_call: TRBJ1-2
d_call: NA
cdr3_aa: CASSLRQYGGYTF
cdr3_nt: TGTGCCAGCAGTTTAAGGCAGTACGGGGGCTACACCTTC

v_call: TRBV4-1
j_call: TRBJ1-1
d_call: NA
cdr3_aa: CASSQLGGTEAFF
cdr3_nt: TGCGCCAGCAGCCAACTGGGGGGCACTGAAGCTTTCTTT

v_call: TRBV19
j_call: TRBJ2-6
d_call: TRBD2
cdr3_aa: CASSIRGGAGANVLTF
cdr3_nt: TGTGCCAGTAGTATAAGGGGAGGGGCTGGGGCCAACGTCCTGACTTTC

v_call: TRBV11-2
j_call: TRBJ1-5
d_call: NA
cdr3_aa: CASSEGQYNQPQHF
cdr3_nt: TGTGCCAGCAGCGAAGGACAGTATAATCAGCCCCAGCATTTT

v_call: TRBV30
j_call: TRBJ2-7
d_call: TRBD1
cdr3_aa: CAWTGGGNEQYF
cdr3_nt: TGTGCCTGGACAGGGGGTGGGAACGAGCAGTACTTC

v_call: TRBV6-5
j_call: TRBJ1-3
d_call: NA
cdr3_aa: CASGSSGNTIYF
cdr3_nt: TGTGCCAGCGGTAGCTCTGGAAACACCATATATTTT

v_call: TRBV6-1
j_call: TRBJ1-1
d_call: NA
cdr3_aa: CASSETGQTEAFF
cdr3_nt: TGTGCCAGCAGTGAAACAGGGCAAACTGAAGCTTTCTTT

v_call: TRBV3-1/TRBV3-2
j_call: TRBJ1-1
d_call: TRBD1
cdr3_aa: CASSQEDRGTKAFF
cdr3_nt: TGTGCCAGCAGCCAAGAGGACAGGGGTACGAAAGCTTTCTTT

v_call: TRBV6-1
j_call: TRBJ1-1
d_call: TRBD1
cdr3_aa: CASSESTGFTEAFF
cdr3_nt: TGTGCCAGCAGTGAATCGACAGGGTTCACTGAAGCTTTCTTT